The table lists the clone carrying this TCR beta chain with a few counts. Its antigen is undetermined. Patients who underwent sequencing had shown CD8+CD57+ cell expansion by flow cytometry. Severe acquired aplastic anemia was present in all patients. Germline CDR1 and CDR2: SGHTA and FQGTGA. The CDR3 sequence is 13 residues long. J was trimmed by 5 bases and V by 5 bases; bases with no gene match: 5. Genomic DNA was employed as the template in profiling TCR beta VDJ and CDR3. Each CDR3 protein is one row after TCRdb ran MiXCR on the reads. This sample has 150,000 to 200,000 distinct CDR3 sequences, with more than 40% found just once. The data were obtained in a study of CD8+CD57+ T cells in acquired aplastic anemia. Study context: Mean DNA quantity obtained from sorted CD4+ and CD8+ cells was 2.5 to 4 ug. General study points: Patients did not significantly differ from controls in CD8+ Simpson's diversity. The same twenty-nine CD8+ CDR3 sequences occurred in patients and in controls.

Material for sequencing was sorted CD4+, CD8+, or CD8+CD57+ T cells (not recorded which) from PBMCs. The chain has TRBV7-3 and TRBJ1-2; 7 bases map to TRBD1. The source is a human donor with aplastic anemia. The CDR3 sequence is CASSAGQNYGYTF. CDR3 nucleotide sequence: TGTGCCAGCAGCGCGGGACAGAATTATGGCTACACCTTC. Filled out from reference TRBV7-3 and TRBJ1-2, the complete variable domain reads GAGVSQTPSNKVTEKGKYVELRCDPISGHTALYWYRQSLGQGPEFLIYFQGTGAADDSGLPNDRFFAVRPEGSVSTLKIQRTERGDSAVYLCASSAGQNYGYTFGSGTRLTVV.